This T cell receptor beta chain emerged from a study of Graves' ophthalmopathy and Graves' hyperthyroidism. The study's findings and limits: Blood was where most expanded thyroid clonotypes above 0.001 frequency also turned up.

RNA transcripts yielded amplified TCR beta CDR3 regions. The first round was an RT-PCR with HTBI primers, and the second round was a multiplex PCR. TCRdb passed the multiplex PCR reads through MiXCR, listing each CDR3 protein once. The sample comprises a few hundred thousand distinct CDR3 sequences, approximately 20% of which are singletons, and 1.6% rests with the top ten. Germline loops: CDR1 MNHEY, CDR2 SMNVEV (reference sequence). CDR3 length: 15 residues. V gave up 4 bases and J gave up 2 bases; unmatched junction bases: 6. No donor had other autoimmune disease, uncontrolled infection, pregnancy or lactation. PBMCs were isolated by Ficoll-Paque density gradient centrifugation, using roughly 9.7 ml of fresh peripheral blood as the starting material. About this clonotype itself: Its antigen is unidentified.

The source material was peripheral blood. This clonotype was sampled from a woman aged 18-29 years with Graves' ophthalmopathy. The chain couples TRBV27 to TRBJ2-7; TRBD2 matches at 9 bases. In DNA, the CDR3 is TGTGCCAGCAGTTCTGGCGGGAGGGGCACCTACGAGCAGTACTTC. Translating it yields CASSSGGRGTYEQYF.